These 4 T cell receptor beta chains were sequenced from one sample in a study of CD8 T cells in ankylosing spondylitis. TCRdb independently ran MiXCR on the 5' RACE reads; one entry per CDR3 protein. The table lists roughly 35,000 distinct CDR3 sequences, 16% of them singletons, with 35% to 50% in the top ten. The sequenced material came from blood. Receptors originate from a male donor with ankylosing spondylitis or in good health (not recorded which).

The table lists this clonotype with a few counts. V is TRBV2 and J is TRBJ2-2, with no clear D. Germline CDR1 SNHLY, CDR2 FYNNEI. V lost 5 bases to trimming and J lost 1 base, with 11 bases between them. This CDR3 is built from 15 residues. The CDR3 reads CASSKLSENTGELFF. In DNA, the CDR3 is TGTGCCAGCAGTAAATTGAGTGAGAACACCGGGGAGCTGTTTTTT.

V usage is TRBV12-3 or TRBV12-4 and J usage is TRBJ1-1; D ambiguous. The V end was cut by 3 bases, the J end by 1 base, with 9 bases between. The CDR3 consists of 14 residues. In nucleotides, the CDR3 is TGTGCCAGCAGTTTTGCACAGCAGAACACTGAAGCTTTCTTT. Translating it yields CASSFAQQNTEAFF.

The chain is built from TRBV7-8 and TRBJ1-6, with 11 bases fitting TRBD1. CDR1 and CDR2 (germline): SGHVS, FQNEAQ. Trimming cost V 5 bases and J 10 bases; bases outside gene matches: 7. This CDR3 is built from 15 residues. CDR3 sequence reads: CASSTRTGGDSPLHF. CDR3 sequence (DNA): TGTGCCAGCAGCACCAGGACAGGGGGCGACTCACCCCTCCACTTT.

A few counts support this clonotype. The genes are TRBV5-1 and TRBJ1-6, with TRBD1 identical over 12 bases. The CDR3 consists of 14 residues. V was pared by 4 bases and J by 9 bases, with 2 bases of the junction left unmatched. Germline V gives CDR1 SGHRS, CDR2 YFSETQ. CDR3 protein: CASSRGQGASPLHF. DNA of the CDR3: TGCGCCAGCAGCAGGGGACAGGGGGCTTCACCCCTCCACTTT.